The TCR beta chain described here comes from a study of blood T cell repertoires in COVID-19. For the study at large: Acute and convalescent COVID-19 samples came from the United States, Italy and Spain. PBMCs, B-cell-depleted T cells, or T cells provided the cDNA or gDNA that made up the material.

Recruited during active infection, patients (from Seattle) were subsequently followed longitudinally. The CDR3 length is 14 residues. V dropped 5 bases and J dropped 4; count of bases not matched to a gene: 5. The germline gives CDR1 LNHDA, CDR2 SQIVND (reference sequence). Per the original methods: The authors estimated nucleated cell counts from reference gene primer amplification. Sequencing was performed with immunoSEQ multiplex PCR; in TCRdb, only in-frame clones are kept and a portion is missing. The D gene and trimming were derived from the DNA, and the V and J assignments and clone size from that table. The sample has about 190,000 clones; roughly 87% are singletons.

This sequence originates from a woman between 55 and 75 years old with COVID-19, enrolled during active disease. The sequencing input was peripheral blood. The chain carries TRBV19 and TRBJ2-1; 7 bases match TRBD2. CDR3 in DNA: TGTGCCAGTAGTCCCGGGACTATATACAATGAGCAGTTCTTC. Residues: CASSPGTIYNEQFF.